The present entry profiles one TCR beta chain with its context. This record comes from a study of CD8 T cells in ankylosing spondylitis. TCRdb re-called the 5' RACE reads with MiXCR, one entry per CDR3 protein. The repertoire holds roughly 230,000 distinct CDR3 sequences, with 18% as singletons. The sequenced material came from blood, either unsorted or a sorted T cell fraction (not recorded which). The clonotype originates from a male donor with ankylosing spondylitis or in good health (not recorded which).

CDR3 sequence reads: CASSTPTGEGQRTYEQYF. The CDR3 DNA is TGTGCCAGCAGCACCCCAACAGGAGAAGGACAGCGGACCTACGAGCAGTACTTC. The chain is built from TRBV11-2 and TRBJ2-7; TRBD1 is a possible D gene (6 bases). Trimming took 5 bases from V and 2 from J, leaving 25 bases between them. CDR1 is SGHAT and CDR2 is FQNNGV in the germline V gene. CDR3 size: 18 residues.